These 9 T cell receptor beta chains came from one sample sequenced in a study of T cell responses to AZD1222 COVID-19 vaccine (dated by TCRdb to the early 2020s). Explained via the paper, the time point label denotes: about 28 days (+/-7) after the second vaccine dose. Taken with the paper, the label for treatment or condition translates to: meningococcal conjugate vaccine given as trial control. The method was the immunoSEQ multiplex PCR assay. TCRdb limited this immuneACCESS table to in-frame rearrangements with V and J called. A share of clones is missing; checked studies link under half to unresolved V genes, and the rest is unexplained. Present in this sample are some 200,000 clones, around 94% of which were seen just once. Together, the top ten hold about 1.5% of the sample. The sequencing used peripheral blood, collected 28 days after the second dose of the MenACWY control vaccine. All receptors derive from an adult who received the MenACWY meningococcal vaccine as a control.

V gene TRBV5-1 combines with J gene TRBJ2-5, with 7 bases lining up with TRBD1. CDR3 length: 14 amino acids. The V and J ends lost 4 bases and 5 bases, in that order; junction bases with no gene match: 8. Per germline, CDR1 SGHRS and CDR2 YFSETQ. The CDR3 loop reads CASSTGQERETQYF. In nucleotides, the CDR3 is TGCGCCAGCAGCACCGGACAGGAACGGGAGACCCAGTACTTC.

This sequence joins TRBV7-2 and TRBJ1-5; maybe TRBD1 (5 bases). With 2 bases removed from V and 6 bases from J, the gap between germline ends came to 14 bases. Germline-derived CDR1 and CDR2 are SGHTA and FQGNSA. The CDR3 extends over 15 amino acids. The CDR3 DNA reads TGTGCCAGCAGCTTAATATCGGGGGTCGCTCAGCCCCAGCATTTT. Its translation: CASSLISGVAQPQHF.

This chain connects TRBV19 to TRBJ2-2; D not certain. Germline-derived CDR1 and CDR2 are LNHDA and SQIVND (reference sequence). The V end was cut by 7 bases, the J end by 0 bases, with 6 bases between. The length of the CDR3 is 13 residues. The CDR3 coding sequence is TGTGCCAGTACAGTTCCGAACACCGGGGAGCTGTTTTTT. As protein: CASTVPNTGELFF.

V gene TRBV18 combines with J gene TRBJ2-7; D may be TRBD2 (5 bases). Germline CDR1 KGHSH, CDR2 LQKENI. The CDR3 is made up of 15 amino acids. Trimming pared 2 bases from V and 0 bases from J, leaving 11 bases between. CDR3 nucleotides: TGTGCCAGCTCACCAATCCAGCGGAGCTCCTACGAGCAGTACTTC. Residues: CASSPIQRSSYEQYF. Drawing the rest from reference TRBV18 and TRBJ2-7, the complete variable domain is NAGVMQNPRHLVRRRGQEARLRCSPMKGHSHVYWYRQLPEEGLKFMVYLQKENIIDESGMPKERFSAEFPKEGPSILRIQQVVRGDSAAYFCASSPIQRSSYEQYFGPGTRLTVT.

The V gene is TRBV4-2, the J gene TRBJ1-6; unclear D gene. This CDR3 region has 12 residues. Trimming left V 3 bases short and J 6 bases short, with 3 bases between. Looked up from germline, CDR1 is LGHNA and CDR2 is YNFKEQ. The CDR3 loop reads CASSQFNSPLHF. The DNA for the CDR3 is TGTGCCAGCAGCCAGTTTAATTCACCCCTCCACTTT.

The chain recombines TRBV6-1 with TRBJ1-1; no definite D call. Germline CDR1 is MNHNS and CDR2 is SASEGT. The ends were cut back, 2 bases at V and 5 bases at J, with 15 bases in the middle. This CDR3 is built from 15 residues. DNA for the CDR3: TGTGCCAGCAGTGAACGAGAGTATGTGATTACTGAAGCTTTCTTT. It translates to CASSEREYVITEAFF.

The chain combines TRBV7-3 with TRBJ2-2; D might be TRBD1 (5 bases). CDR3 length equals 15 residues. With 1 base removed from V and 6 bases from J, the gap between germline ends came to 12 bases. Germline CDR1 is SGHTA and CDR2 is FQGTGA. The CDR3 DNA reads as TGTGCCAGCAGCTTAATTGATAGGGGATCCGGGGAGCTGTTTTTT. Encoded protein: CASSLIDRGSGELFF.

The V call is TRBV19, the J call TRBJ1-6, with TRBD1 identical over 7 bases. The V and J ends lost 4 bases and 0 bases, in that order; junction bases with no gene match: 9. Germline V gives CDR1 LNHDA, CDR2 SQIVND (reference sequence). The CDR3 length is 18 residues. For the CDR3, the DNA is TGTGCCAGTAGTACAACAGGGGTCCCAAGCTCCTATAATTCACCCCTCCACTTT. Encoded protein: CASSTTGVPSSYNSPLHF.

This clone appeared a single time. This chain links TRBV11-1 with TRBJ2-2; D gene uncertain. The CDR3 has 15 residues. V was pared by 7 bases and J by 1 base, with 13 bases between. Germline values: CDR1 SGHAT, CDR2 FQDESV (reference sequence). CDR3 residues: CASTTPDLNTGELFF. CDR3 in DNA: TGTGCCAGCACCACCCCGGACCTGAACACCGGGGAGCTGTTTTTT.